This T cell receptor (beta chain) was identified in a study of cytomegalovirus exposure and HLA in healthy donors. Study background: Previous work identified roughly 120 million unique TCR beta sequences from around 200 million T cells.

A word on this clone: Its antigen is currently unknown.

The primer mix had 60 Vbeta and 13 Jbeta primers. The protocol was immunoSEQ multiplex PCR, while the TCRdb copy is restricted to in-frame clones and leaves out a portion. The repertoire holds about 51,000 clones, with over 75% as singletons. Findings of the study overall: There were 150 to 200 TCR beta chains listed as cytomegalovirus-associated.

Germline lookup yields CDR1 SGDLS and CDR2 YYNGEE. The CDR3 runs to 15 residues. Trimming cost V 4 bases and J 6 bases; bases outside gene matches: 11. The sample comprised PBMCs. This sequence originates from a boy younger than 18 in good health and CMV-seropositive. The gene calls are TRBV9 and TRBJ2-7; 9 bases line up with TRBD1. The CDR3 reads CASSTRDRVISEQYF. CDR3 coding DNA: TGTGCCAGCAGCACCCGGGACAGGGTTATCTCCGAGCAGTACTTC.